This T cell receptor (beta chain) was recorded in a study of blood T cell repertoires in COVID-19. Method: immunoSEQ multiplex PCR; TCRdb's copy keeps in-frame clones and lacks some. The table records about 210,000 clones, 81% of them present only once. Losses at the gene ends were 2 bases for V and 1 base for J; bases not matched to a gene: 3. Germline loops: CDR1 SGHAT, CDR2 FQNNGV. The CDR3 is 15 residues long. Sequencing used PBMCs or T cells enriched from blood (not recorded which). This clonotype was obtained from a man in his forties or fifties who had recovered from COVID-19. The chain carries TRBV11-2 and TRBJ1-2; 8 bases line up with TRBD1. The CDR3 loop is CASSLQGARNYGYTF. In DNA form, the CDR3 reads TGTGCCAGCAGCTTACAGGGGGCGCGTAACTATGGCTACACCTTC.